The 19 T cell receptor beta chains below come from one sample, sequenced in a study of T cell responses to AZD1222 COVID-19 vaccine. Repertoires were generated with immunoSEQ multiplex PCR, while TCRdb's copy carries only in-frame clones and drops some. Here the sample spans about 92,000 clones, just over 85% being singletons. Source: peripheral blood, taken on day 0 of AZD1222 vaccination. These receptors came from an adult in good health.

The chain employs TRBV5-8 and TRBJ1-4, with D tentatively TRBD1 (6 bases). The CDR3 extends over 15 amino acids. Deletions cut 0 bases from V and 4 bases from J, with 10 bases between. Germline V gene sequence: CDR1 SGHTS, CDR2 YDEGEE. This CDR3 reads CASSLAGQINEKLFF. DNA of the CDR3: TGTGCCAGCAGCTTGGCGGGACAAATTAATGAAAAACTGTTTTTT. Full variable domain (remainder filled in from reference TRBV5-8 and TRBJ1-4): EAGVTQSPTHLIKTRGQQATLRCSPISGHTSVYWYQQALGLGLQFLLWYDEGEERNRGNFPPRFSGRQFPNYSSELNVNALELEDSALYLCASSLAGQINEKLFFGSGTQLSVL.

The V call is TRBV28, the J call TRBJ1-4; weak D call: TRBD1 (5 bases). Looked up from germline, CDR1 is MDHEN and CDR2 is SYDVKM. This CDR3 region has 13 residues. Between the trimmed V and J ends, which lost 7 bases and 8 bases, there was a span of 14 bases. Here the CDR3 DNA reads TGTGCCAGCATTGGCGGACACGGAGAAAAACTGTTTTTT. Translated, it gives CASIGGHGEKLFF. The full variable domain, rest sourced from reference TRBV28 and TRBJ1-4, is DVKVTQSSRYLVKRTGEKVFLECVQDMDHENMFWYRQDPGLGLRLIYFSYDVKMKEKGDIPEGYSVSREKKERFSLILESASTNQTSMYLCASIGGHGEKLFFGSGTQLSVL.

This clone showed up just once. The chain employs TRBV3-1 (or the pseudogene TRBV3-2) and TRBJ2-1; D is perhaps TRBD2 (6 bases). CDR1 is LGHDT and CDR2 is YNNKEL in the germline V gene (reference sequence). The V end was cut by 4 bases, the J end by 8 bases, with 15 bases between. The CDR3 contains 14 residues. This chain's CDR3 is CASSPRRREHEQFF. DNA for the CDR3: TGTGCCAGCAGCCCCCGGCGGAGGGAGCATGAGCAGTTCTTC.

The CDR3 region has the DNA TGTGCCAGCAGCTTGGTGGGTGCTTCGGTGCCCACCTTC. Amino acid sequence: CASSLVGASVPTF. The V call is TRBV5-4, the J call TRBJ1-2, with unresolved D. V was clipped by 0 bases and J by 13 bases, with 16 bases between them. The CDR3 is 13 residues long. Germline V CDR1 and CDR2: SGHNT, YYREEE (reference sequence).

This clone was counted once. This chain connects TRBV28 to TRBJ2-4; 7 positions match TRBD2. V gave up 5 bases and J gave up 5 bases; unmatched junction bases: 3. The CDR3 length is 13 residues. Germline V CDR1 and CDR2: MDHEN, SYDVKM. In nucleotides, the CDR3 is TGTGCCAGCAGTCGTGGGGGGGAAAACATTCAGTACTTC. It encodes CASSRGGENIQYF.

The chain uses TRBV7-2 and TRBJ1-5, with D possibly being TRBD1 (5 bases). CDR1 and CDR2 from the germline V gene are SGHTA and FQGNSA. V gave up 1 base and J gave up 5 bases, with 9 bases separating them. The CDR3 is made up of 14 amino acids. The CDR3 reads CASSLVVGDQPQHF. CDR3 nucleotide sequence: TGTGCCAGCAGCTTAGTTGTGGGGGATCAGCCCCAGCATTTT.

Written as DNA, the CDR3 is TGTGCCAGCAGTGAAGCGCACAGGAACTATGGCTACACCTTC. As protein: CASSEAHRNYGYTF. The gene calls are TRBV6-1 and TRBJ1-2; TRBD1 is a possible D gene (5 bases). The V and J ends lost 0 bases and 2 bases respectively, with 7 bases between them. The CDR3 has 14 amino acids. Germline V lookup: CDR1 MNHNS, CDR2 SASEGT.

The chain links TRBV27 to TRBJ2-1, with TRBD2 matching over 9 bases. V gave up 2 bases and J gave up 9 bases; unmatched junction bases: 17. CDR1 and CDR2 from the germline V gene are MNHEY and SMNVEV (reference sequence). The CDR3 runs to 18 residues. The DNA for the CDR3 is TGTGCCAGCAGTTTAGGGGCACCACTAGCGGGCGCGGCAAGTGAGCAGTTCTTC. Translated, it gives CASSLGAPLAGAASEQFF.

The chain's CDR3 is CAWRGSGNTIYF. The DNA for the CDR3 is TGTGCCTGGAGGGGCTCTGGAAACACCATATATTTT. The chain employs TRBV30 and TRBJ1-3; unclear D gene. This CDR3 is built from 12 residues. V lost 3 bases, J lost 0 bases, and 3 bases lay in between. The germline V gene has CDR1 GTSNPN and CDR2 SVGIG (reference sequence). Using reference TRBV30 and TRBJ1-3 for the parts outside the CDR3, the full variable domain is SQTIHQWPATLVQPVGSPLSLECTVEGTSNPNLYWYRQAAGRGLQLLFYSVGIGQISSEVPQNLSASRPQDRQFILSSKKLLLSDSGFYLCAWRGSGNTIYFGEGSWLTVV.

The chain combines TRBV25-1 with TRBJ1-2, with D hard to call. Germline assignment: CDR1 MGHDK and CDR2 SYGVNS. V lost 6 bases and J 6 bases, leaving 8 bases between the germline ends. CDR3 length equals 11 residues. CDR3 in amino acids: CASRQTHGYTF. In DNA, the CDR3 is TGTGCCAGCAGGCAGACGCATGGCTACACCTTC.

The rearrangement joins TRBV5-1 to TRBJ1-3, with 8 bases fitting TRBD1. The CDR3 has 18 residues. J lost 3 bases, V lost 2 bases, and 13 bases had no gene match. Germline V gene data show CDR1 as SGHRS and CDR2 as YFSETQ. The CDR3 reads CASSFVQGAHSVGNTIYF. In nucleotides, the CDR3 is TGCGCCAGCAGCTTCGTCCAGGGGGCCCATTCGGTTGGAAACACCATATATTTT.

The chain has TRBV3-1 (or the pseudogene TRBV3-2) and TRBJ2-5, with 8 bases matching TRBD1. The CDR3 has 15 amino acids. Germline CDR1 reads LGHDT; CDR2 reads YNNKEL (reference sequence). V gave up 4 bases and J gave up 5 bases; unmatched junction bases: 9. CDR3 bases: TGTGCCAGCAGCCTAACAGGGGGTGGCCAGGAGACCCAGTACTTC. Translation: CASSLTGGGQETQYF.

The CDR3 is CSVHRSNGETQYF. In nucleotides, the CDR3 is TGCAGCGTACATCGATCGAATGGAGAGACCCAGTACTTC. V and J are TRBV29-1 and TRBJ2-5; D is unresolved. V was clipped by 6 bases and J by 4 bases, with 15 bases between them. Per the germline V gene, CDR1 is SQVTM and CDR2 is ANQGSEA. The length of the CDR3 is 13 residues.

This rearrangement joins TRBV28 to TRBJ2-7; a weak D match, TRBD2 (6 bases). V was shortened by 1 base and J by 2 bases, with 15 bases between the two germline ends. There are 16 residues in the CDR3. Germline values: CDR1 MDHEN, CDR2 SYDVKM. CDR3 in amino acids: CASSLSAGALPYEQYF. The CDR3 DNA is TGTGCCAGCAGTTTATCAGCGGGCGCCTTACCCTACGAGCAGTACTTC. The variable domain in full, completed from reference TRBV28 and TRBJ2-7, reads DVKVTQSSRYLVKRTGEKVFLECVQDMDHENMFWYRQDPGLGLRLIYFSYDVKMKEKGDIPEGYSVSREKKERFSLILESASTNQTSMYLCASSLSAGALPYEQYFGPGTRLTVT.

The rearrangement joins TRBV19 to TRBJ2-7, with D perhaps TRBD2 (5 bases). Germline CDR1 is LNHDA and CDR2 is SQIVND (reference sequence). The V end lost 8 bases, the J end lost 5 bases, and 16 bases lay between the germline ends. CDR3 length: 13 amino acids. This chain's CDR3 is CASQTLESDEQYF. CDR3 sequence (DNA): TGTGCCAGTCAGACACTAGAATCGGACGAGCAGTACTTC.

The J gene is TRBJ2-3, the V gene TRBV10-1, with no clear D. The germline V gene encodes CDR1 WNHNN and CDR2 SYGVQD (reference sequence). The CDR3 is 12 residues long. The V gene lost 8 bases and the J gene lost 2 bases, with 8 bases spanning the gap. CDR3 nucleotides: TGCGCCAGCGGGCCGTACACAGATACGCAGTATTTT. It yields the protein CASGPYTDTQYF.

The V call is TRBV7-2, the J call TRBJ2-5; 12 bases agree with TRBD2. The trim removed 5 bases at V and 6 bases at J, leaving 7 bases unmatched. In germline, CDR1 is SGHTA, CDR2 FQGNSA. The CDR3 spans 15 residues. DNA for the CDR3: TGTGCCAGCAGCCCTAGCGGGGGGGTCATCCAGACCCAGTACTTC. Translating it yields CASSPSGGVIQTQYF.

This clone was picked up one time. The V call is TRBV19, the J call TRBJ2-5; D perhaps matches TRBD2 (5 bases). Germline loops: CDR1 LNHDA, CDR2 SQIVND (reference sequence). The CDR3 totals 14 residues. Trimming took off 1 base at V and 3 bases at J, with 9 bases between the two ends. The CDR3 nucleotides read TGTGCCAGTAGTATAGTATACGGGGAAGAGACCCAGTACTTC. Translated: CASSIVYGEETQYF.

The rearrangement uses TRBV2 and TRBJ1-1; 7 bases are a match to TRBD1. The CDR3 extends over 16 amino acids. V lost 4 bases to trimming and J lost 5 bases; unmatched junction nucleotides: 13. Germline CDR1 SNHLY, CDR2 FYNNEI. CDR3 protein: CASSGRPTGVGTEAFF. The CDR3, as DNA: TGTGCCAGCAGTGGACGGCCAACAGGGGTGGGGACTGAAGCTTTCTTT.